Following are 30 T cell receptor beta chains from one sample sequenced in a study of Graves' ophthalmopathy and Graves' hyperthyroidism (dated by TCRdb to about 2018). The sequencer was an Illumina HiSeq 2000. For repertoire sequencing, TCR beta CDR3 regions were amplified from RNA transcripts. The first round of RT-PCR was done with HTBI primers and the Qiagen OneStep RT-PCR kit, and was followed by a second round of multiplex PCR, then size selection and purification. TCRdb redid the processing of the public reads, applying fastp at Q25 and MiXCR, and retained in-frame beta chains. CDR3 protein duplicates are merged, each entry listing the most common genes and DNA. Present in this sample are 350,000 to 400,000 distinct CDR3 sequences, just over 15% of which were seen just once. The ten largest clones add up to roughly 7% of the sample. Sequenced: peripheral blood. The receptors stem from a woman younger than 30 with stable Graves' hyperthyroidism. Donor details come from another sample of the same person, matched by shared clones.

This clonotype was counted ten times or more. The chain employs TRBV2 and TRBJ2-2, with TRBD1 as a possible D gene (5 bases). Germline CDR1 reads SNHLY; CDR2 reads FYNNEI. The CDR3 spans 13 residues. The ends were cut back, 8 bases at V and 2 bases at J, with 9 bases in the middle. The CDR3 protein is CASQQGNTGELFF. In DNA, the CDR3 is TGTGCCAGCCAGCAGGGTAACACCGGGGAGCTGTTTTTT.

The rearrangement links TRBV12-3 or TRBV12-4 to TRBJ1-2; D perhaps matches TRBD1 (6 bases). This CDR3 region has 18 residues. V was cut by 6 bases and J by 5 bases, with 28 bases left in between. CDR3 loop: CASSTDMGNPTGRYGYTF. In nucleotides, the CDR3 is TGTGCCAGCAGCACCGACATGGGCAATCCTACAGGGAGGTATGGCTACACCTTC.

The chain recombines TRBV6-2 or TRBV6-3 with TRBJ1-6; no reliable D call. The CDR3 contains 12 residues. V lost 7 bases to trimming and J lost 9 bases, with 10 bases between them. Germline values: CDR1 MNHEY, CDR2 SVGEGT. CDR3: CASTNPGSPLHF. Here the CDR3 DNA reads TGTGCCAGCACCAACCCCGGTTCACCCCTCCACTTT.

The genes are TRBV12-3 or TRBV12-4 and TRBJ1-2, with 8 positions matching TRBD1. CDR3 length: 15 residues. Trimming took 4 bases from V and 4 from J; bases not matched to a gene: 8. CDR3 nucleotide sequence: TGTGCCAGCAGTTGGACCACCGGGACAGGCTATGGCTACACCTTC. Residues: CASSWTTGTGYGYTF.

This clonotype was counted ten times or more. The chain couples TRBV29-1 to TRBJ2-5, with 11 bases lining up with TRBD1. The CDR3 contains 17 residues. In germline, CDR1 is SQVTM, CDR2 ANQGSEA. Unmatched junction bases numbered 9, after V lost 0 bases and J lost 3 bases. CDR3 coding DNA: TGCAGCGTTGAAGAAGGCGGACAGGGGGCCTTTAAAGAGACCCAGTACTTC. Its translation: CSVEEGGQGAFKETQYF.

The chain recombines TRBV19 with TRBJ1-6; 12 bases are shared with TRBD1. The CDR3 runs to 17 residues. Germline V gives CDR1 LNHDA, CDR2 SQIVND (reference sequence). Losses at the gene ends were 5 bases for V and 8 bases for J; bases not matched to a gene: 10. The CDR3 is CASSLGQGAFGDSPLHF. The CDR3 DNA reads TGTGCCAGTAGTTTGGGACAGGGGGCGTTCGGAGATTCACCCCTCCACTTT.

This clonotype was recorded many times. The chain links TRBV6-1 to TRBJ1-2; the D is unclear. Trimming removed 4 bases at V and 4 bases at J, with 7 bases between. The V gene's germline CDR1 is MNHNS and CDR2 SASEGT. The CDR3 is 12 amino acids. DNA for the CDR3: TGTGCCAGCAGTGCTAACGGCTATGGCTACACCTTC. Its protein is CASSANGYGYTF.

At least ten counts were recorded for this clonotype. The chain has TRBV9 and TRBJ1-1, with 7 positions matching TRBD1. The CDR3 length is 15 residues. V shed 4 bases and J 5 bases; nucleotides not matched to a gene: 11. In germline, CDR1 is SGDLS, CDR2 YYNGEE. CDR3 in DNA: TGTGCCAGCAGCCCCGACAGGGCCCAGGGTACTGAAGCTTTCTTT. As protein: CASSPDRAQGTEAFF.

The gene calls are TRBV28 and TRBJ2-7, with TRBD2 identical over 7 bases. V lost 6 bases to trimming and J lost 2 bases; unmatched junction nucleotides: 10. Germline V gene data show CDR1 as MDHEN and CDR2 as SYDVKM. The CDR3 has 15 residues. The CDR3 DNA sequence: TGTGCCAGCAGGAGTATCGCTAGCGGAACCTACGAGCAGTACTTC. Protein: CASRSIASGTYEQYF.

To note about this clonotype: An end of the junction differs from the germline gene, which may be a read error. This rearrangement joins TRBV12-3 or TRBV12-4 to TRBJ1-5, with D possibly matching TRBD1 (5 bases). The CDR3 runs 14 residues. This CDR3 is CATTGGLGNQPQHF. The DNA for the CDR3 is TGTGCCACCACCGGGGGACTGGGCAATCAGCCTCAGCATTTT.

There are a few counts of this clonotype. This chain connects TRBV18 to TRBJ2-7; D may be TRBD2 (6 bases). The CDR3 consists of 13 residues. Germline V lookup: CDR1 KGHSH, CDR2 LQKENI. V was trimmed by 1 base and J by 4 bases, leaving 8 bases between them. The chain's CDR3 is CASSPLEGYEQYF. The CDR3 DNA is TGTGCCAGCTCACCACTGGAGGGTTACGAGCAGTACTTC.

The sample holds many counts of this clonotype. The genes are TRBV6-2 or TRBV6-3 and TRBJ1-2; 7 bases fit TRBD1. Germline V gene sequence: CDR1 MNHEY, CDR2 SVGEGT. CDR3 size: 19 residues. The junction had 21 bases not matched to a gene; V was cut back by 4 bases and J by 4 bases. The CDR3 reads CASSSPPSYLRQGGYGYTF. CDR3 bases: TGTGCCAGCAGTTCTCCACCCTCATACTTGAGACAGGGCGGCTATGGCTACACCTTC.

This clonotype was seen repeatedly, ten times or more. The chain couples TRBV27 to TRBJ2-2; no clear D. Between the trimmed V and J ends, which lost 5 bases and 3 bases, there was a span of 7 bases. The CDR3 runs 13 residues. CDR1 and CDR2 (germline): MNHEY, SMNVEV (reference sequence). CDR3 coding DNA: TGTGCCAGCAGTCAGAAATACACCGGGGAGCTGTTTTTT. Protein sequence: CASSQKYTGELFF.

This clonotype was seen repeatedly, ten times or more. This chain joins TRBV7-9 and TRBJ1-2, with 10 bases fitting TRBD1. This CDR3 spans 14 amino acids. Per the germline V gene, CDR1 is SEHNR and CDR2 is FQNEAQ (reference sequence). V was pared by 3 bases and J by 8 bases, with 6 bases of the junction left unmatched. The CDR3 region is CASSFVGQGYGYTF. The CDR3 DNA is TGTGCCAGCAGCTTTGTGGGACAGGGGTACGGCTACACCTTC. Full variable domain (missing parts from reference TRBV7-9 and TRBJ1-2): DTGVSQNPRHKITKRGQNVTFRCDPISEHNRLYWYRQTLGQGPEFLTYFQNEAQLEKSRLLSDRFSAERPKGSFSTLEIQRTEQGDSAMYLCASSFVGQGYGYTFGSGTRLTVV.

This clonotype has ten or more counts. This chain links TRBV6-1 with TRBJ2-5; D possibly corresponds to TRBD2 (5 bases). V shed 6 bases and J shed 5 bases, with 13 bases lying between them. CDR1 and CDR2 (germline): MNHNS, SASEGT. This CDR3 has 13 residues. The CDR3 spells CASSLPPGETQYF. In DNA, the CDR3 is TGTGCCAGCAGCCTTCCCCCGGGGGAGACCCAGTACTTC.

This clonotype was seen a handful of times. The chain couples TRBV4-1 to TRBJ1-1; D is unclear. Germline CDR1 and CDR2: MGHRA and YSYEKL. CDR3 length: 17 residues. Trimming cost V 1 base and J 4 bases, with 19 bases left between them. CDR3 sequence (DNA): TGCGCCAGCAGCCAAGTGGGTCCAGTGGGTGTGGGCACTGAAGCTTTCTTT. Encoded protein: CASSQVGPVGVGTEAFF.

This clonotype was seen repeatedly, ten times or more. This chain connects TRBV4-1 to TRBJ2-7, with no clear D. V lost 3 bases and J lost 3, with 18 bases in between. CDR1 MGHRA and CDR2 YSYEKL come from the germline V gene. The CDR3 runs to 16 residues. CDR3 DNA: TGCGCCAGCAGCCAGGGCCGTTTCGGTGGCGGCTACGAGCAGTACTTC. Amino acid sequence: CASSQGRFGGGYEQYF.

This clonotype was counted ten times or more. This rearrangement joins TRBV12-3 or TRBV12-4 to TRBJ1-1; D not resolved. The CDR3 is 13 amino acids. The V end lost 3 bases, the J end lost 1 base, and 6 bases lay between the germline ends. CDR3 coding DNA: TGTGCCAGCAGTTTGAACAAGAACACTGAAGCTTTCTTT. The encoded protein is CASSLNKNTEAFF.

In this sample, this clonotype turned up many times. V and J are TRBV7-2 and TRBJ1-5; 7 nucleotides align to TRBD1. This CDR3 comprises 13 residues. Germline values: CDR1 SGHTA, CDR2 FQGNSA. V shed 7 bases and J 4 bases; nucleotides not matched to a gene: 4. DNA of the CDR3: TGTGCCAGCATCCGACAGGGAAATCAGCCCCAGCATTTT. Translating it yields CASIRQGNQPQHF.

At least ten counts were recorded for this clonotype. The V and J genes are TRBV5-1 and TRBJ1-2; D possibly corresponds to TRBD1 (6 bases). Trimming left V 0 bases short and J 8 bases short, with 20 bases between. The CDR3 covers 16 residues. Germline V gene lookup returns CDR1 SGHRS and CDR2 YFSETQ. Here the CDR3 reads CASSLAILGGAKGYTF. CDR3 nucleotides: TGCGCCAGCAGCTTGGCCATACTCGGGGGCGCGAAAGGCTACACCTTC. Drawing the rest from reference TRBV5-1 and TRBJ1-2, the complete variable domain is KAGVTQTPRYLIKTRGQQVTLSCSPISGHRSVSWYQQTPGQGLQFLFEYFSETQRNKGNFPGRFSGRQFSNSRSEMNVSTLELGDSALYLCASSLAILGGAKGYTFGSGTRLTVV.

This clonotype was observed at least ten times. This rearrangement joins TRBV5-1 to TRBJ1-3; D is possibly TRBD1 (5 bases). This CDR3 is 16 amino acids long. Germline CDR1 SGHRS, CDR2 YFSETQ. With 5 bases removed from V and 0 bases from J, the gap between germline ends came to 15 bases. The CDR3 sequence: CASRDGQGLSGNTIYF. As DNA, the CDR3 is TGCGCCAGCAGGGACGGACAAGGCCTCTCTGGAAACACCATATATTTT.

This clonotype appeared many times. The chain carries TRBV29-1 and TRBJ1-1; 8 bases are shared with TRBD1. The CDR3 contains 13 residues. Unmatched junction bases numbered 9, after V lost 7 bases and J lost 5 bases. Germline loops: CDR1 SQVTM, CDR2 ANQGSEA. CDR3 sequence reads: CSEVQGVGTEAFF. The DNA for the CDR3 is TGCAGCGAGGTACAGGGGGTGGGGACTGAAGCTTTCTTT.

There are many counts of this clonotype. This chain joins TRBV15 and TRBJ1-1; weak D call: TRBD1 (5 bases). Per germline, CDR1 LNHNV and CDR2 YYDKDF (reference sequence). CDR3 size: 15 residues. Deletions cut 5 bases from V and 2 bases from J, with 15 bases between. CDR3 sequence reads: CATSLENRPNTEAFF. The CDR3 bases are TGTGCCACCAGCCTAGAGAACAGGCCCAACACTGAAGCTTTCTTT. Full variable domain (missing parts from reference TRBV15 and TRBJ1-1): DAMVIQNPRYQVTQFGKPVTLSCSQTLNHNVMYWYQQKSSQAPKLLFHYYDKDFNNEADTPDNFQSRRPNTSFCFLDIRSPGLGDTAMYLCATSLENRPNTEAFFGQGTRLTVV.

The V call is TRBV5-1, the J call TRBJ1-5; a weak D match, TRBD1 (5 bases). The CDR3 has 14 residues. The germline V gene encodes CDR1 SGHRS and CDR2 YFSETQ. The V end lost 0 bases, the J end lost 6 bases, and 10 bases lay between the germline ends. The CDR3 sequence: CASSLDSRAQPQHF. DNA of the CDR3: TGCGCCAGCAGCTTGGATTCCAGGGCTCAGCCCCAGCATTTT.

This clonotype was seen only a few times. The chain is built from TRBV7-9 and TRBJ2-7; D possibly uses TRBD1 or TRBD2 (5 bases each). The V end lost 3 bases, the J end lost 8 bases, and 11 bases lay between the germline ends. This CDR3 region has 12 residues. The germline V gene has CDR1 SEHNR and CDR2 FQNEAQ (reference sequence). CDR3 nucleotide sequence: TGTGCCAGCAGCTTGGGGGAAGCGAAGCAGTACTTC. This codes for CASSLGEAKQYF.

This clonotype was detected a few times. The V gene is TRBV5-6, the J gene TRBJ1-1; TRBD1 matches 9 bases. Per the germline V gene, CDR1 is SGHDT and CDR2 is YYEEEE. The CDR3 is 14 amino acids. V lost 1 base and J lost 6; bases outside the gene matches: 4. The CDR3 sequence: CASSLWGQGPEAFF. In DNA, the CDR3 is TGTGCCAGCAGCTTGTGGGGACAGGGTCCTGAAGCTTTCTTT.

This clonotype was observed many times. The chain combines TRBV27 with TRBJ1-5; D possibly corresponds to TRBD1 (6 bases). This CDR3 is 15 amino acids long. Germline CDR1 is MNHEY and CDR2 is SMNVEV (reference sequence). V lost 5 bases and J 4 bases, leaving 15 bases between the germline ends. CDR3 DNA: TGTGCCAGCAGTAACCGGGACAACAGGAATCAGCCCCAGCATTTT. The encoded protein is CASSNRDNRNQPQHF.

This clonotype was counted many times. V and J are TRBV19 and TRBJ1-5, with D possibly being TRBD1 (6 bases). Trimming shortened V by 6 bases and J by 8 bases, and 20 bases separated the two germline ends. Germline assignment: CDR1 LNHDA and CDR2 SQIVND (reference sequence). This CDR3 contains 15 residues. CDR3 protein: CASRRQEWAIEPQHF. CDR3 bases: TGTGCCAGTAGGAGACAGGAATGGGCCATTGAGCCCCAGCATTTT. The entire variable domain, with the rest obtained from reference TRBV19 and TRBJ1-5, is as follows: DGGITQSPKYLFRKEGQNVTLSCEQNLNHDAMYWYRQDPGQGLRLIYYSQIVNDFQKGDIAEGYSVSREKKESFPLTVTSAQKNPTAFYLCASRRQEWAIEPQHFGDGTRLSIL.

This clonotype was detected ten times or more. The J gene is TRBJ1-6, the V gene TRBV27; TRBD1 matches at 8 bases. There are 15 residues in the CDR3. The trim removed 5 bases at V and 7 bases at J, leaving 7 bases unmatched. Germline-derived CDR1 and CDR2 are MNHEY and SMNVEV (reference sequence). The CDR3 bases are TGTGCCAGCAGTATCCAGGGGGCTGGAAATTCACCCCTCCACTTT. Encoded protein: CASSIQGAGNSPLHF.

Of note for this clonotype: A much larger clone lies one base from this, so it may be a read error. This chain links TRBV6-1 with TRBJ2-7, with D perhaps TRBD2 (5 bases). Germline-derived CDR1 and CDR2 are MNHNS and SASEGT. The CDR3 consists of 12 residues. V shed 7 bases and J shed 3 bases, with 10 bases lying between them. The CDR3 DNA reads as TGTGCCAGCATGGGGAGCGACTACGAGCAGTACTTC. Its protein is CASMGSDYEQYF.